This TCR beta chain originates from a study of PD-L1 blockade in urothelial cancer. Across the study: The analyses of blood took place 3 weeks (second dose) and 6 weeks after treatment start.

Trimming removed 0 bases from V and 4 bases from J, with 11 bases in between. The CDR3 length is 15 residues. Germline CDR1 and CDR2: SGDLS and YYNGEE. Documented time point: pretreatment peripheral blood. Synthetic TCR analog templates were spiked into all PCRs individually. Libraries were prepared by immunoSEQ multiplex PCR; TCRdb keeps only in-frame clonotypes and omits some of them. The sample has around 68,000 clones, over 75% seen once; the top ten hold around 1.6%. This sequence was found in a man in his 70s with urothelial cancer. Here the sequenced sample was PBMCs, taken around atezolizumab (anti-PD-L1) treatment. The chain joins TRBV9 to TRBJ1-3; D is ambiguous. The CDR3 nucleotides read TGTGCCAGCAGCGTAGAAACCGGGTCGGGAAACACCATATATTTT. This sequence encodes CASSVETGSGNTIYF.